Listed below are T cell receptor beta chains from one sample, sequenced in a study of T cells in Graves' hyperthyroidism and ophthalmopathy. From the multiplex PCR reads, TCRdb called clonotypes with MiXCR, one entry per CDR3 protein. Seen here are 660,000 or so distinct CDR3 sequences, 20% observed once, and the top ten hold around a third. The specimen sequenced was blood. These receptors were taken from a man aged 25-45 years with Graves' ophthalmopathy. Each CDR3 is given with its conserved first and last residue. The D gene is left open where the match is weak. Only some rows state a clone size, as once, few, many or a class for expanded clones.

j_call: TRBJ1-5; v_call: TRBV20-1; d_call: NA; clone_size: many; cdr3_nt: TGCAGTGCTAGACTTAGCAATCAGCCCCAGCATTTT; cdr3_aa: CSARLSNQPQHF
j_call: TRBJ2-7; v_call: TRBV6-1; d_call: TRBD2; clone_size: NA; cdr3_nt: TGTGCCAGCAGAGCCTCTAGCTCGCGGGAGGGCTACGAGCAGTACTTC; cdr3_aa: CASRASSSREGYEQYF
j_call: TRBJ2-7; v_call: TRBV7-9; d_call: TRBD2; clone_size: NA; cdr3_nt: TGTGCCAGCAGCGGATCGACTAGCGGGACACCAAAAAGGGGCTCCTACGAGCAGTACTTC; cdr3_aa: CASSGSTSGTPKRGSYEQYF
j_call: TRBJ1-1; v_call: TRBV19; d_call: NA; clone_size: few; cdr3_nt: TGTGCCAGTACCCGCCCGGCCGGGAGTCAGAACACTGAAGCTTTCTTT; cdr3_aa: CASTRPAGSQNTEAFF
j_call: TRBJ1-6; v_call: TRBV20-1; d_call: TRBD1; clone_size: few; cdr3_nt: TGCAGTGCCATACCGGGGGGACAGTATAATTCACCCCTCCACTTT; cdr3_aa: CSAIPGGQYNSPLHF
j_call: TRBJ1-2; v_call: TRBV18; d_call: TRBD1; clone_size: many; cdr3_nt: TGTGCCAGCTCACCTGAGCAGGGGGAAGGCTACACCTTC; cdr3_aa: CASSPEQGEGYTF
j_call: TRBJ1-4; v_call: TRBV5-5; d_call: TRBD1; clone_size: few; cdr3_nt: TGTGCCAGGAACCGGGACAGGGGGCGGCCTAATGAAAAACTGTTTTTT; cdr3_aa: CARNRDRGRPNEKLFF
j_call: TRBJ2-2; v_call: TRBV11-2; d_call: TRBD2; clone_size: NA; cdr3_nt: TGTGCCAGCAGCCCCCAGCTAGCGGGAAGCGGCGGGGAGCTGTTTTTT; cdr3_aa: CASSPQLAGSGGELFF
j_call: TRBJ2-1; v_call: TRBV30; d_call: TRBD1; clone_size: few; cdr3_nt: TGTGCCTGGAGTGCCCCGGGACAGGGGGCTCGAGAGCAGTTCTTC; cdr3_aa: CAWSAPGQGAREQFF
j_call: TRBJ2-7; v_call: TRBV7-9; d_call: NA; clone_size: NA; cdr3_nt: TGTGCCAGCAGCCCCCCCGGGCTAGTCTCCTACGAGCAGTACTTC; cdr3_aa: CASSPPGLVSYEQYF
j_call: TRBJ2-1; v_call: TRBV4-2; d_call: TRBD2; clone_size: few; cdr3_nt: TGTGCCAGCAGCCAAGTGAGTAGCGGGAGGAATGATGAGCAGTTCTTC; cdr3_aa: CASSQVSSGRNDEQFF
j_call: TRBJ1-1; v_call: TRBV29-1; d_call: NA; clone_size: few; cdr3_nt: TGCAGCGTTGCCGGACTCGAAGCTTTCTTT; cdr3_aa: CSVAGLEAFF
j_call: TRBJ2-1; v_call: TRBV20-1; d_call: NA; clone_size: few; cdr3_nt: TGCAGTGCTAGAGCGACACTCCAAGAGCAGTTCTTC; cdr3_aa: CSARATLQEQFF
j_call: TRBJ2-7; v_call: TRBV28; d_call: TRBD2; clone_size: many; cdr3_nt: TGTGCCAGCAGATGGACTAGCGGGAACTACGAGCAGTACTTC; cdr3_aa: CASRWTSGNYEQYF
j_call: TRBJ2-3; v_call: TRBV9; d_call: NA; clone_size: NA; cdr3_nt: TGTGCCAGCAGCGTAGTTACAACAGATACGCAGTATTTT; cdr3_aa: CASSVVTTDTQYF
j_call: TRBJ2-1; v_call: TRBV14; d_call: TRBD2; clone_size: NA; cdr3_nt: TGTGCCAGCAGCCGTGGACTAGCGCGGACCTACGAGCAGTTCTTC; cdr3_aa: CASSRGLARTYEQFF
j_call: TRBJ2-1; v_call: TRBV7-9; d_call: TRBD2; clone_size: many; cdr3_nt: TGTGCCAGCAGCGCCGCGGTAGCGGGGACCAATGAGCAGTTCTTC; cdr3_aa: CASSAAVAGTNEQFF
j_call: TRBJ2-2; v_call: TRBV2; d_call: NA; clone_size: many; cdr3_nt: TGTGCCACTTCGAACCTGAACACCGGGGAGCTGTTTTTT; cdr3_aa: CATSNLNTGELFF
j_call: TRBJ2-1; v_call: TRBV5-1; d_call: TRBD2; clone_size: many; cdr3_nt: TGCGCCAGCAGCTTGGTATCTAGCGGGACCTTCAATGAGCAGTTCTTC; cdr3_aa: CASSLVSSGTFNEQFF
j_call: TRBJ2-5; v_call: TRBV28; d_call: NA; clone_size: many; cdr3_nt: TGTGCCAGCGCCTTCGGACAGTACCAAGAGACCCAGTACTTC; cdr3_aa: CASAFGQYQETQYF
j_call: TRBJ2-5; v_call: TRBV9; d_call: TRBD1; clone_size: few; cdr3_nt: TGTGCCAGCAGCGTAGGGGAGGGACAGGGGGCCCAAGAGACCCAGTACTTC; cdr3_aa: CASSVGEGQGAQETQYF
j_call: TRBJ2-6; v_call: TRBV12-3/TRBV12-4; d_call: TRBD1; clone_size: few; cdr3_nt: TGTGCCACCCACAGGGGGTCTGGGGCCAACGTCCTGACTTTC; cdr3_aa: CATHRGSGANVLTF
j_call: TRBJ2-1; v_call: TRBV19; d_call: TRBD1; clone_size: NA; cdr3_nt: TGTGCCAGTAGTATTAGAGGGGGCCCATACAATGAGCAGTTCTTC; cdr3_aa: CASSIRGGPYNEQFF
j_call: TRBJ2-3; v_call: TRBV5-1; d_call: NA; clone_size: few; cdr3_nt: TGTGCCAGCAGTCCAGGACTATCGGATACGCAGTATTTT; cdr3_aa: CASSPGLSDTQYF
j_call: TRBJ2-6; v_call: TRBV19; d_call: NA; clone_size: few; cdr3_nt: TGTGCCAGTAGAAGCAGGAGGGCCTTGACTGGGGCCAACGTCCTGACTTTC; cdr3_aa: CASRSRRALTGANVLTF
j_call: TRBJ2-2; v_call: TRBV19; d_call: NA; clone_size: NA; cdr3_nt: TGTGCCAGTAGTATTGACCGAGGGGTGAACACCGGGGAGCTGTTTTTT; cdr3_aa: CASSIDRGVNTGELFF
j_call: TRBJ2-1; v_call: TRBV28; d_call: TRBD2; clone_size: many; cdr3_nt: TGTGCCAGCAGTTTCGGGCGGGAGGACGATGAGCAGTTCTTC; cdr3_aa: CASSFGREDDEQFF
j_call: TRBJ1-6; v_call: TRBV19; d_call: NA; clone_size: NA; cdr3_nt: TGTGCCAACACCGGGACACCAAGCTCCTATAATTCACCCCTCCACTTT; cdr3_aa: CANTGTPSSYNSPLHF
j_call: TRBJ1-1; v_call: TRBV28; d_call: TRBD1; clone_size: many; cdr3_nt: TGTGCCAGCAGTCTGACAGGGCCTGAAGCTTTCTTT; cdr3_aa: CASSLTGPEAFF
j_call: TRBJ1-5; v_call: TRBV20-1; d_call: NA; clone_size: many; cdr3_nt: TGCAGTGCTACCGATAGCAATCAGCCCCAGCATTTT; cdr3_aa: CSATDSNQPQHF
j_call: TRBJ2-7; v_call: TRBV27; d_call: TRBD1; clone_size: many; cdr3_nt: TGTGCCAGCAGCGGACGGGGGACAGGGAGCTACGAGCAGTACTTC; cdr3_aa: CASSGRGTGSYEQYF
j_call: TRBJ1-1; v_call: TRBV20-1; d_call: TRBD1; clone_size: many; cdr3_nt: TGCAGTGCTACGTATCGGGACAGGGTCGGAGCTTTCTTT; cdr3_aa: CSATYRDRVGAFF
j_call: TRBJ1-2; v_call: TRBV30; d_call: TRBD1; clone_size: NA; cdr3_nt: TGTACCTGCCACAGGGGCTGGGGCTATGGCTACACCTTC; cdr3_aa: CTCHRGWGYGYTF
j_call: TRBJ1-4; v_call: TRBV7-3; d_call: NA; clone_size: few; cdr3_nt: TGTGCCAGCAGCCTGTCGACTAGTCCCGGGGAAAAACTGTTTTTT; cdr3_aa: CASSLSTSPGEKLFF
j_call: TRBJ2-7; v_call: TRBV6-1; d_call: NA; clone_size: few; cdr3_nt: TGTGCCAGCAGCCCAAGGACCCCCATAGGGCCAGCCTACGAGCAGTACTTC; cdr3_aa: CASSPRTPIGPAYEQYF
j_call: TRBJ2-2; v_call: TRBV7-3; d_call: NA; clone_size: few; cdr3_nt: TGTGCCAGCAGCCCCACCCGGCTGGAGAATACCGGGGAGCTGTTTTTT; cdr3_aa: CASSPTRLENTGELFF
j_call: TRBJ2-7; v_call: TRBV11-2; d_call: TRBD2; clone_size: NA; cdr3_nt: TGTGCCAGCAGCTCAATCACTAGCGGAAATGAATACGAGCAGTACTTC; cdr3_aa: CASSSITSGNEYEQYF
j_call: TRBJ1-2; v_call: TRBV4-1; d_call: TRBD1; clone_size: few; cdr3_nt: TGTGCCAGCAGCCCTAAGGACAGGAAGGGTGGCTACACCTTC; cdr3_aa: CASSPKDRKGGYTF
j_call: TRBJ2-7; v_call: TRBV15; d_call: NA; clone_size: NA; cdr3_nt: TGTGCCACCAGCAGCGGGATAAACTACGAGCAGTACTTC; cdr3_aa: CATSSGINYEQYF
j_call: TRBJ2-1; v_call: TRBV5-1; d_call: TRBD2; clone_size: NA; cdr3_nt: TGCGCCAGCAGCGGCCGGGAGGGCGGCTACAATGAGCAGTTCTTC; cdr3_aa: CASSGREGGYNEQFF
j_call: TRBJ2-1; v_call: TRBV10-3; d_call: TRBD2; clone_size: many; cdr3_nt: TGTGCCATCAGAGAGCGGGAGACTACCTACAATGAGCAGTTCTTC; cdr3_aa: CAIRERETTYNEQFF
j_call: TRBJ1-5; v_call: TRBV5-5; d_call: NA; clone_size: many; cdr3_nt: TGTGCCAGCAGCTTGACCCCGAATAGCAATCAGCCCCAGCATTTT; cdr3_aa: CASSLTPNSNQPQHF
j_call: TRBJ2-1; v_call: TRBV7-2; d_call: NA; clone_size: few; cdr3_nt: TGTGCCAGCAGAAGGAGGAATTCCGGTGAGCGGTTCTTC; cdr3_aa: CASRRRNSGERFF
j_call: TRBJ2-7; v_call: TRBV11-2; d_call: NA; clone_size: many; cdr3_nt: TGTGCCAGCAGCTCGCCGGAGGGGCTCTACGAGCAGTACTTC; cdr3_aa: CASSSPEGLYEQYF
j_call: TRBJ1-2; v_call: TRBV28; d_call: TRBD1; clone_size: few; cdr3_nt: TGTGCCAGCAGTTTATACGAGGGGGCGCGGGGCTACACCTTC; cdr3_aa: CASSLYEGARGYTF